This record covers a single T cell receptor (beta chain). The authors' processing: Nucleated cell number was recorded as an estimate derived from reference gene primer amplification. Produced via immunoSEQ multiplex PCR; TCRdb's table is partial and in-frame only. Clonal size and the V and J genes are those of that table, whereas D and trimming came from the DNA. In the table there are about 300,000 clones, approximately 86% of which are singletons. The sample comes from a study of blood T cell repertoires in COVID-19. Study as a whole: Samples came from the United States, Italy and Spain, spanning acute and convalescent COVID-19. The analysed material was cDNA or gDNA that came from T cells, B-cell-depleted T cells, or PBMCs.

The CDR3 is 16 residues long. Trimming at V came to 8 bases and at J to 5 bases, leaving 14 bases not matched to a gene. Germline values: CDR1 SNHLY, CDR2 FYNNEI. The gene calls are TRBV2 and TRBJ2-1, with 8 positions matching TRBD2. Sequencing was carried out using peripheral blood. The clonotype originates from a man in his 70s with acute or convalescent COVID-19. The CDR3 DNA is TGTGCCAGCTTCGCTCTGACTAGCGAATTTAACAATGAGCAGTTCTTC. Translation: CASFALTSEFNNEQFF.